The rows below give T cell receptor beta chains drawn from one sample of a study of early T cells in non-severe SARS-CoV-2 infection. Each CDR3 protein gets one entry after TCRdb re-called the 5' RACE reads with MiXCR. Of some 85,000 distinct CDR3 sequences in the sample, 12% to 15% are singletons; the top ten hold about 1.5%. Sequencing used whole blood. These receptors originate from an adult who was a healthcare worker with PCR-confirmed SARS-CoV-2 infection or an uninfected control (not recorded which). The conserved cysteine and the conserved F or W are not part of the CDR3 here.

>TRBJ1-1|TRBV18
ASSPPNTEAF
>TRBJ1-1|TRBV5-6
ASRFSGGMNTEAF
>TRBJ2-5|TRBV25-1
ASSPKGRTQETQY
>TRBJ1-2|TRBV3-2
ASSPREEGNYGYT
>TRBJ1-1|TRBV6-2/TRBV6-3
ASTIPPGTEAF
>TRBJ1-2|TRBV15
ATSREITGGHT
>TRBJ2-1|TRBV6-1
ASRVDLTGPGLYNEQF
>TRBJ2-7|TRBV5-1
ASSLDQGRNEQY
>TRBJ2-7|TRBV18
ASSKGPPDEQY
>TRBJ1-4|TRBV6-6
ASSYPEGEKLF
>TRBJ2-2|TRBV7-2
ASSLRGLVGAGELF